These T cell receptor beta chains were read from a single sample in a study of neurological immune-mediated disorders. TCRdb independently ran MiXCR on the 5' RACE reads; one entry per CDR3 protein. Of tens of thousands of distinct CDR3 sequences listed, 5% to 6.5% are singletons. The sequenced material came from PBMCs. The receptors shown here come from a woman aged 55-70 years with multiple sclerosis. CDR3s include the opening cysteine and the closing phenylalanine or tryptophan. D genes are given only for firm matches. Only part of the rows carry a size: once, few, many, or a class if the clone is expanded.

>many|TRBV5-1|TRBD1|TRBJ2-7
CASSPYPTGDEQYF
TGCGCCAGCAGCCCCTACCCCACAGGGGACGAGCAGTACTTC
>few|TRBV10-3|NA|TRBJ2-7
CAISEQGREQYF
TGTGCCATCAGTGAGCAGGGAAGGGAGCAGTACTTC
>NA|TRBV6-5|NA|TRBJ1-1
CASSYVAGNTEAFF
TGTGCCAGCAGTTACGTTGCGGGGAACACTGAAGCTTTCTTT
>many|TRBV5-1|NA|TRBJ1-2
CASSLDRAYTF
TGCGCCAGCAGCTTGGACAGGGCATACACCTTC
>many|TRBV7-2|TRBD1|TRBJ1-5
CASSERTGGQPQHF
TGTGCCAGCAGCGAAAGGACAGGGGGCCAGCCCCAGCATTTT
>many|TRBV5-1|NA|TRBJ2-5
CASSRLQAPNQETQYF
TGCGCCAGCAGCCGATTACAGGCGCCTAACCAAGAGACCCAGTACTTC
>many|TRBV5-8|TRBD1|TRBJ2-3
CASSKQGVFDTQYF
TGTGCCAGCAGCAAGCAGGGGGTCTTCGATACGCAGTATTTT
>many|TRBV18|TRBD1|TRBJ2-4
CASSLDRGRINIQYF
TGTGCCAGCTCACTAGACAGGGGGCGGATAAACATTCAGTACTTC
>many|TRBV20-1|NA|TRBJ1-5
CSARGRATSQPQHF
TGCAGTGCTAGAGGAAGAGCCACTAGTCAGCCCCAGCATTTT
>many|TRBV29-1|TRBD1|TRBJ1-1
CSGMTGWNTEAFF
TGCAGCGGTATGACAGGGTGGAACACTGAAGCTTTCTTT
>many|TRBV20-1|NA|TRBJ2-5
CSARDWLAGQETQYF
TGCAGTGCTAGAGATTGGTTGGCGGGACAAGAGACCCAGTACTTC
>many|TRBV11-3|TRBD2|TRBJ2-1
CASSLEGGNEQFF
TGTGCCAGCAGCTTAGAGGGGGGGAATGAGCAGTTCTTC
>few|TRBV6-1|TRBD1|TRBJ1-2
CASTGIRDRGSGGYTF
TGTGCCAGCACCGGGATCCGTGACAGGGGAAGCGGTGGCTACACCTTC
>many|TRBV29-1|NA|TRBJ2-1
CSVEDRPLFTLVGNEQFF
TGCAGCGTTGAAGATCGGCCCTTGTTCACCCTTGTAGGGAATGAGCAGTTCTTC
>many|TRBV14|NA|TRBJ1-2
CASSQSRANGYTF
TGTGCCAGCAGCCAAAGCAGGGCTAATGGCTACACCTTC
>NA|TRBV20-1|NA|TRBJ1-5
CSASWETSGANQPQHF
TGCAGTGCTAGTTGGGAAACTTCAGGGGCAAATCAGCCCCAGCATTTT
>many|TRBV5-1|TRBD1|TRBJ2-7
CASSLAVGQGRNEQYF
TGCGCCAGCAGCTTGGCCGTCGGACAGGGCAGAAACGAGCAGTACTTC
>many|TRBV7-2|NA|TRBJ2-7
CASSRTRGGAYEQYF
TGTGCCAGCAGCCGCACAAGAGGGGGTGCCTACGAGCAGTACTTC
>many|TRBV12-3/TRBV12-4|NA|TRBJ1-5
CASSARGGSSNQPQHF
TGTGCCAGCAGTGCCCGAGGGGGATCAAGCAATCAGCCCCAGCATTTT
>many|TRBV5-1|NA|TRBJ2-5
CASSPSETGSGETQYF
TGCGCCAGCAGCCCATCGGAAACAGGTTCTGGAGAGACCCAGTACTTC
>many|TRBV5-5|NA|TRBJ2-7
CASNPDRLGEQYF
TGTGCCAGCAACCCTGACAGACTCGGCGAGCAGTACTTC
>few|TRBV30|TRBD1|TRBJ1-4
CAWSGTGTGGRKLFF
TGTGCCTGGAGTGGAACCGGGACAGGAGGCCGAAAACTGTTTTTT
>many|TRBV20-1|TRBD2|TRBJ2-3
CSASLRGGQDTQYF
TGCAGTGCTAGTCTACGGGGGGGCCAGGATACGCAGTATTTT
>many|TRBV12-3/TRBV12-4|NA|TRBJ2-4
CASSSTALAKNIQYF
TGTGCCAGCAGTTCGACAGCGCTAGCCAAAAACATTCAGTACTTC
>many|TRBV6-5|TRBD1|TRBJ2-3
CASRSRQGVGMDTQYF
TGTGCCAGCAGGAGTCGACAGGGGGTGGGGATGGATACGCAGTATTTT
>many|TRBV28|NA|TRBJ1-5
CASRSSTQPQHF
TGTGCCAGCCGGTCGAGCACGCAGCCCCAGCATTTT
>many|TRBV25-1|TRBD1|TRBJ1-2
CASSERDRGYGYTF
TGTGCCAGCAGTGAGCGGGACAGGGGCTATGGCTACACCTTC